Following are 20 T cell receptor beta chains from one sample sequenced in a study of blood T cell repertoires in COVID-19. The protocol was immunoSEQ multiplex PCR, while the TCRdb copy is restricted to in-frame clones and leaves out a portion. The table has around 180,000 clones, 70% to 90% seen once. The specimen sequenced was peripheral blood. Source of these receptors: a man in his sixties with acute or convalescent COVID-19.

This rearrangement joins TRBV7-3 to TRBJ2-1; possibly TRBD2 for D (6 bases). V was clipped by 0 bases and J by 8 bases, with 14 bases between them. The V gene's germline CDR1 is SGHTA and CDR2 FQGTGA. This CDR3 comprises 15 residues. CDR3 nucleotide sequence: TGTGCCAGCAGCTTAACTCGGGAGTCGGGGCATGAGCAGTTCTTC. As protein: CASSLTRESGHEQFF.

The chain links TRBV5-6 to TRBJ1-2; D gene ambiguous. CDR1 and CDR2 from the germline V gene are SGHDT and YYEEEE. The CDR3 spans 13 residues. V was shortened by 0 bases and J by 5 bases, with 8 bases between the two germline ends. CDR3 coding DNA: TGTGCCAGCAGCTTGGAACAGCAATATGGCTACACCTTC. Its translation: CASSLEQQYGYTF.

The chain has TRBV4-3 and TRBJ2-7; maybe TRBD2 (6 bases). Per germline, CDR1 LGHNA and CDR2 YSLEER. The CDR3 covers 16 residues. With 1 base removed from V and 3 bases from J, the gap between germline ends came to 16 bases. The CDR3 loop is CASSQGMGGGSYEQYF. The CDR3 coding sequence is TGCGCCAGCAGCCAAGGAATGGGGGGAGGTAGCTACGAGCAGTACTTC.

The chain links TRBV2 to TRBJ2-3, with D possibly matching TRBD2 (5 bases). Looked up from germline, CDR1 is SNHLY and CDR2 is FYNNEI. There are 15 residues in the CDR3. Trimming stripped 2 bases from V and 4 bases from J, with 13 bases between. In nucleotides, the CDR3 is TGTGCCAGCAGTGAACTAGCTTACTCATCAGATACGCAGTATTTT. It translates to CASSELAYSSDTQYF. Drawing the rest from reference TRBV2 and TRBJ2-3, the complete variable domain is EPEVTQTPSHQVTQMGQEVILRCVPISNHLYFYWYRQILGQKVEFLVSFYNNEISEKSEIFDDQFSVERPDGSNFTLKIRSTKLEDSAMYFCASSELAYSSDTQYFGPGTRLTVL.

The rearrangement joins TRBV7-9 to TRBJ1-5; 9 nucleotides line up with TRBD1. Germline loops: CDR1 SEHNR, CDR2 FQNEAQ (reference sequence). V was clipped by 5 bases and J by 8 bases; unmatched bases: 7. This CDR3 is built from 14 residues. The CDR3 loop is CASSPGQGIEPQHF. The CDR3 DNA is TGTGCCAGCAGCCCCGGACAGGGGATTGAGCCCCAGCATTTT.

The chain has TRBV6-2 or TRBV6-3 and TRBJ2-3; 11 bases match TRBD2. The V gene end was trimmed by 0 bases and the J gene end by 4 bases; junction bases not matched to a gene: 9. CDR3 length: 18 amino acids. The germline CDR1 and CDR2 sequences are MNHEY and SVGEGT. DNA of the CDR3: TGTGCCAGCAGTTACTCGACTACTAGCGGGAGTGTGGCAGATACGCAGTATTTT. Its protein is CASSYSTTSGSVADTQYF.

The chain links TRBV19 to TRBJ2-2; TRBD2 is a possible D gene (5 bases). Per the germline V gene, CDR1 is LNHDA and CDR2 is SQIVND (reference sequence). CDR3 size: 14 residues. V lost 6 bases, J lost 1 base, and 9 bases lay in between. CDR3 nucleotides: TGTGCCAGTAGCTGGGCGGGGAACACCGGGGAGCTGTTTTTT. Encoded protein: CASSWAGNTGELFF.

The V and J genes are TRBV29-1 and TRBJ2-7; 10 nucleotides line up with TRBD2. Germline CDR1 reads SQVTM; CDR2 reads ANQGSEA. This CDR3 comprises 21 residues. In DNA, the CDR3 is TGCAGTTGCGGGAGCGACGGACCGGGACTAGCGACCACCACGCGGTCCTACGAGCAGTACTTC. Its translation is CSCGSDGPGLATTTRSYEQYF.

This chain links TRBV18 with TRBJ2-7, with 7 bases matching TRBD1. Germline CDR1 and CDR2: KGHSH and LQKENI. The CDR3 sequence is 13 residues long. V dropped 9 bases and J dropped 5; count of bases not matched to a gene: 10. CDR3 sequence: CASRQGEENEQYF. In DNA form, the CDR3 reads TGTGCCAGTAGACAGGGAGAGGAGAACGAGCAGTACTTC.

This chain joins TRBV5-1 and TRBJ1-1; weak D call: TRBD1 (5 bases). V shed 2 bases and J shed 0 bases, with 11 bases lying between them. The CDR3 extends over 15 amino acids. Per germline, CDR1 SGHRS and CDR2 YFSETQ. CDR3 residues: CASSFQGGVNTEAFF. The CDR3 nucleotides read TGCGCCAGCAGCTTCCAGGGAGGGGTGAACACTGAAGCTTTCTTT.

The chain employs TRBV19 and TRBJ1-1, with D perhaps matching TRBD1 (5 bases). The CDR3 runs 14 residues. Germline V gives CDR1 LNHDA, CDR2 SQIVND (reference sequence). The ends were cut back, 3 bases at V and 6 bases at J, with 14 bases in the middle. Here the CDR3 reads CASSMRWGQAEAFF. The CDR3 DNA reads as TGTGCCAGTAGTATGCGGTGGGGCCAGGCTGAAGCTTTCTTT.

V and J are TRBV19 and TRBJ2-3; 8 nucleotides align to TRBD2. V shed 5 bases and J 6 bases; nucleotides not matched to a gene: 16. This CDR3 contains 17 residues. Germline V gene data show CDR1 as LNHDA and CDR2 as SQIVND (reference sequence). The CDR3 nucleotides are TGTGCCAGTAGTGCTACCTCTACCGGGACTAGACCGGATACGCAGTATTTT. It is translated as CASSATSTGTRPDTQYF. Looking up the rest from reference TRBV19 and TRBJ2-3 gives the full variable domain: DGGITQSPKYLFRKEGQNVTLSCEQNLNHDAMYWYRQDPGQGLRLIYYSQIVNDFQKGDIAEGYSVSREKKESFPLTVTSAQKNPTAFYLCASSATSTGTRPDTQYFGPGTRLTVL.

The CDR3 region is CASSLLAGARGDTEAFF. The CDR3 DNA is TGCGCCAGCAGCTTATTGGCGGGGGCGCGAGGAGACACTGAAGCTTTCTTT. The J gene is TRBJ1-1, the V gene TRBV5-1; a weak D match, TRBD1 (6 bases). This CDR3 comprises 17 residues. The germline CDR1 and CDR2 sequences are SGHRS and YFSETQ. Trimming shortened V by 2 bases and J by 3 bases, and 20 bases separated the two germline ends.

The V and J genes are TRBV14 and TRBJ2-3; TRBD1 matches 8 bases. The junction had 3 bases not matched to a gene; V was cut back by 5 bases and J by 5 bases. Germline CDR1 reads SGHDN; CDR2 reads FVKESK. The CDR3 contains 13 residues. This chain's CDR3 is CASSYRGKDTQYF. The CDR3 DNA sequence: TGTGCCAGCAGCTACAGGGGGAAAGATACGCAGTATTTT.

The genes are TRBV7-9 and TRBJ2-1; a possible D gene is TRBD2 (6 bases). The V end was cut by 5 bases, the J end by 9 bases, with 20 bases between. Germline V gene data show CDR1 as SEHNR and CDR2 as FQNEAQ (reference sequence). The CDR3 is 15 amino acids. CDR3 DNA: TGTGCCAGCAGCAACAACTGGGGGGTTACGGGTGAGCAGTTCTTC. Protein: CASSNNWGVTGEQFF.

J is TRBJ2-5 and V is TRBV9; the match to TRBD2 covers 9 bases. The CDR3 is 16 residues long. The germline CDR1 and CDR2 sequences are SGDLS and YYNGEE. V gave up 0 bases and J gave up 1 base; unmatched junction bases: 4. The CDR3 DNA follows: TGTGCCAGCAGCGTAGCACTAGCGGGTAGCCAAGAGACCCAGTACTTC. This gives the protein CASSVALAGSQETQYF.

The J gene is TRBJ2-7, the V gene TRBV5-6, with 11 bases fitting TRBD2. Looked up from germline, CDR1 is SGHDT and CDR2 is YYEEEE. The CDR3 is made up of 15 amino acids. V shed 1 base and J 4 bases; nucleotides not matched to a gene: 4. CDR3 DNA: TGTGCCAGCAGCTTGACCGGGACTAGCGGATACGAGCAGTACTTC. Translation: CASSLTGTSGYEQYF.

This chain joins TRBV19 and TRBJ1-3, with D maybe TRBD1 (6 bases). From germline, CDR1 is LNHDA and CDR2 SQIVND (reference sequence). V was cut by 6 bases and J by 0 bases, with 12 bases left in between. The CDR3 has 15 amino acids. In nucleotides, the CDR3 is TGTGCCAGTAGATTTCTGGGGGCCTCTGGAAACACCATATATTTT. Translating gives CASRFLGASGNTIYF. The full variable domain, in which reference TRBV19 and TRBJ1-3 provide the parts outside the CDR3, is DGGITQSPKYLFRKEGQNVTLSCEQNLNHDAMYWYRQDPGQGLRLIYYSQIVNDFQKGDIAEGYSVSREKKESFPLTVTSAQKNPTAFYLCASRFLGASGNTIYFGEGSWLTVV.

The rearrangement links TRBV15 to TRBJ2-7; TRBD1 is a possible D gene (6 bases). Trimming pared 0 bases from V and 0 bases from J, leaving 15 bases between. CDR3 size: 17 residues. The germline gives CDR1 LNHNV, CDR2 YYDKDF (reference sequence). In DNA, the CDR3 is TGTGCCACCAGCAGAGACCGAGGGACACCTAGCTCCTACGAGCAGTACTTC. This sequence encodes CATSRDRGTPSSYEQYF.

J is TRBJ1-5 and V is TRBV19, with 7 bases identical to TRBD1. Unmatched junction bases numbered 5, after V lost 3 bases and J lost 0 bases. The CDR3 sequence is 16 residues long. The germline V gene has CDR1 LNHDA and CDR2 SQIVND (reference sequence). CDR3 DNA sequence: TGTGCCAGTAGTATGGGGACAGTAAATAGCAATCAGCCCCAGCATTTT. Translation gives CASSMGTVNSNQPQHF. Drawing the rest from reference TRBV19 and TRBJ1-5, the complete variable domain is DGGITQSPKYLFRKEGQNVTLSCEQNLNHDAMYWYRQDPGQGLRLIYYSQIVNDFQKGDIAEGYSVSREKKESFPLTVTSAQKNPTAFYLCASSMGTVNSNQPQHFGDGTRLSIL.